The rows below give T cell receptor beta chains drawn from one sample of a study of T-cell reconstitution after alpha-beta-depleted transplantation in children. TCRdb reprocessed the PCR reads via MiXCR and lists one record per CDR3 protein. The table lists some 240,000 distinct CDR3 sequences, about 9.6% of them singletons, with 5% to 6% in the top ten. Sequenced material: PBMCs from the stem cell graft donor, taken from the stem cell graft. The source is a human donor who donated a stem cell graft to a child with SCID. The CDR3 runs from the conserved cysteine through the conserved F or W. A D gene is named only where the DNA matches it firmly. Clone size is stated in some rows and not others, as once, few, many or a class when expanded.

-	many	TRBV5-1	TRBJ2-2	TGCGCCAGCTCCAGCGAACCAGGGAACACCGGGGAGCTGTTTTTT	CASSSEPGNTGELFF
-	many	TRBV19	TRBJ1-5	TGTGCCAGTAGTATAGCTCAATTTCGGGGTAGCAATCAGCCCCAGCATTTT	CASSIAQFRGSNQPQHF
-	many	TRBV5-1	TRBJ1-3	TGCGCCAGCAGCTTGGCAGGCCCCATACTCTCTGGAAACACCATATATTTT	CASSLAGPILSGNTIYF
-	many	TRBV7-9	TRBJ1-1	TGTGCCAGCAGCTTAGAGGGGGGCACCGGGAGAGCTGAAGCTTTCTTT	CASSLEGGTGRAEAFF
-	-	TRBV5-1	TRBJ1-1	TGCGCCAGCAGCCGGGCCCCTAGCAACACTGAAGCTTTCTTT	CASSRAPSNTEAFF
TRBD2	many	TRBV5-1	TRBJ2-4	TGCGCCAGCAGCTTGGTCTCGGGGGGGCGGTACATTCAGTACTTC	CASSLVSGGRYIQYF
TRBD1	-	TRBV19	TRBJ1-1	TGTGCCAGTAGTATTGGGGCAGGGGGGGCGACGAACACTGAAGCTTTCTTT	CASSIGAGGATNTEAFF
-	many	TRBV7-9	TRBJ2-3	TGTGCCAGCAGCTTACGAGGGGGGAACACAGATACGCAGTATTTT	CASSLRGGNTDTQYF
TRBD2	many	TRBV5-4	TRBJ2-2	TGTGCCAGCAGCTTGCAAGTTCTGGGACTAGCGGGGGATCCCGGGGAGCTGTTTTTT	CASSLQVLGLAGDPGELFF
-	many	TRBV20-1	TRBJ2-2	TGCAGTGCTTTAGGACCCTCGAACACCGGGGAGCTGTTTTTT	CSALGPSNTGELFF
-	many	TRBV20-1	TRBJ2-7	TGCAGTGCTAGAGATCAGCTACTATACGAGCAGTACTTC	CSARDQLLYEQYF
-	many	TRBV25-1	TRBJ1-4	TGTGCCAGCAGTTCCCCTAGGATCTTAAATGAAAAACTGTTTTTT	CASSSPRILNEKLFF
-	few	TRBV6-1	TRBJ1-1	TGTGCCAGCAATCTTGTCGGAGTCTCGAAAACTGAAGCTTTCTTT	CASNLVGVSKTEAFF
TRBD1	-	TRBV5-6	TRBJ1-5	TGTGCCAGCAGCTCCGGGACAGTTGGAAATCAGCCCCAGCATTTT	CASSSGTVGNQPQHF
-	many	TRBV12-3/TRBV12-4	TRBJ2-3	TGTGCCAGCAGCCCAGCCCTAGGCGCAGGCACAGATACGCAGTATTTT	CASSPALGAGTDTQYF
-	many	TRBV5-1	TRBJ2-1	TGCGCCAGCAGCTTGGCCAAGCCCCCAGGGGCATTTTCGTACAATGAGCAGTTCTTC	CASSLAKPPGAFSYNEQFF
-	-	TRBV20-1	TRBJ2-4	TGCAGTGCTAGAGAGAGGGTTACGGGCAAAAACATTCAGTACTTC	CSARERVTGKNIQYF
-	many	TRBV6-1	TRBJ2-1	TGTGCCAGCACCCGTGGGACCCCGTACAATGAGCAGTTCTTC	CASTRGTPYNEQFF
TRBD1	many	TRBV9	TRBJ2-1	TGTGCCAGCAGCGTAGAGGGGGCTTCCTACAATGAGCAGTTCTTC	CASSVEGASYNEQFF
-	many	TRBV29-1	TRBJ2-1	TGCAGCGTGCTCGCAGGGAGCTCCTACAATGAGCAGTTCTTC	CSVLAGSSYNEQFF
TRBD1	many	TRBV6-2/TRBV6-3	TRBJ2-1	TGTGCCAGCAGCTACGCCGGTGAGACAGGGACGTTCTTC	CASSYAGETGTFF
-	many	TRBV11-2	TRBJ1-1	TGTGCCAGCAGCTTGCAGGTGCGTGACACTGAAGCTTTCTTT	CASSLQVRDTEAFF
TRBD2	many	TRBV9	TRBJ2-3	TGTGCCAGCAGCCGAAGCGGGGGCGCATGGGGCACAGATACGCAGTATTTT	CASSRSGGAWGTDTQYF
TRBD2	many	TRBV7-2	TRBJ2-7	TGTGCCAGCAGCCCGGGGACTAGTCTAGACGAGCAGTACTTC	CASSPGTSLDEQYF
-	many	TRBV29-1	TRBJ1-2	TGCAGCGTCCTCCCCCCGAACTATGGCTACACCTTC	CSVLPPNYGYTF
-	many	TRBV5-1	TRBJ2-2	TGCGCCAGCGTGTATGGGGAGAACACCGGGGAGCTGTTTTTT	CASVYGENTGELFF
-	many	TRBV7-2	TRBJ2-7	TGTGCCAGCAGGTACCAAAACTACGAGCAGTACTTC	CASRYQNYEQYF
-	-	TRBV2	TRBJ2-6	TGTGCCTTCTGGGTCTTAGCGGCCCCTGGGGCCAACGTCCTGACTTTC	CAFWVLAAPGANVLTF
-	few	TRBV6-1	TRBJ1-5	TGTGCCAGCAGTCCCCCGGACCTAAATAGCAATCAGCCCCAGCATTTT	CASSPPDLNSNQPQHF
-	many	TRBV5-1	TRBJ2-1	TGCGCCAGCAGCTTGGAAGCGTACCGGGGGAGGTACAATGAGCAGTTCTTC	CASSLEAYRGRYNEQFF
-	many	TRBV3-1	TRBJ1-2	TGTGCCAGCAGGCCCGGGGGAGGAATCTATGGCTACACCTTC	CASRPGGGIYGYTF